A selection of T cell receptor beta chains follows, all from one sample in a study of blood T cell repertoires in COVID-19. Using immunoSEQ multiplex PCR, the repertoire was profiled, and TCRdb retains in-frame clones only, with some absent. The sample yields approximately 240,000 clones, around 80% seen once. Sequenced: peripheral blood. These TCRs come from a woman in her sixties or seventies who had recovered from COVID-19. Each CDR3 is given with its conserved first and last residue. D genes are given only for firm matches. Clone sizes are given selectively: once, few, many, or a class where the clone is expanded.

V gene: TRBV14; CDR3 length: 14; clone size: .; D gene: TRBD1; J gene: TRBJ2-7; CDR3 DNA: TGTGCCAGCAGCCAAACGACAGGGGGCTACGAGCAGTACTTC; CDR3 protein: CASSQTTGGYEQYF
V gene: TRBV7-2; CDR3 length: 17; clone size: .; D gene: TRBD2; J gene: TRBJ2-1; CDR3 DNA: TGTGCCAGCAGCTTATTCCTAGGGCTAGCGGGGGGGTATGAGCAGTTCTTC; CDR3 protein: CASSLFLGLAGGYEQFF
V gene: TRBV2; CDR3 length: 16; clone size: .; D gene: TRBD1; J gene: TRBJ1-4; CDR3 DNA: TGTGCCAGCACCTTCCCCAGGGACAGGCTAGGCGAAAAACTGTTTTTT; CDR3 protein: CASTFPRDRLGEKLFF
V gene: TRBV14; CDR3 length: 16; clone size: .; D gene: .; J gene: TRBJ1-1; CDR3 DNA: TGTGCCAGCAGCCAAGATTCGGCAGGGCGTCTGGCTGAAGCTTTCTTT; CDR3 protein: CASSQDSAGRLAEAFF
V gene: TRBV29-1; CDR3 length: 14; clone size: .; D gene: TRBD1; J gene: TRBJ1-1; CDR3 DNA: TGCAGCGTTAGTCCGGGGACAGGGAATACTGAAGCTTTCTTT; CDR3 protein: CSVSPGTGNTEAFF
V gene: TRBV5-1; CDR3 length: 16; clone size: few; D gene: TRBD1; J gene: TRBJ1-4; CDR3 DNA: TGCGCCAGCAGCTTGGATTTCTCAGGGGGTAGTGAAAAACTGTTTTTT; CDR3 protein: CASSLDFSGGSEKLFF
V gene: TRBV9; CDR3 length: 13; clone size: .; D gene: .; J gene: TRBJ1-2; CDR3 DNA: TGTGCCAGCTATTCCGGGACTAACTATGGCTACACCTTC; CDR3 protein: CASYSGTNYGYTF
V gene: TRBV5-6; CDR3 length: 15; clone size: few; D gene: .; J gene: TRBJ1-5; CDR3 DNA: TGTGCCAGCAGCTTAAACCGACAGTTAAATCAGCCCCAGCATTTT; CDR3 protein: CASSLNRQLNQPQHF
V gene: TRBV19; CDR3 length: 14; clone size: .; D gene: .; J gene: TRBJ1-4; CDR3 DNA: TGTGCCAGTACTGACGGGACAACTAATGAAAAACTGTTTTTT; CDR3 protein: CASTDGTTNEKLFF
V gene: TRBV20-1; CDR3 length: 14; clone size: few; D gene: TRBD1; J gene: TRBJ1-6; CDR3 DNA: TGCAGTGCTAGTACGGACAGGGGGGGAGGACCCCTCCACTTT; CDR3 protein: CSASTDRGGGPLHF
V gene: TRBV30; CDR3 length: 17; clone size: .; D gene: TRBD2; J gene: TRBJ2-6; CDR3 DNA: TGTGCCTGGAGAGCGGGGCTACCCTTGTCTGGGGCCAACGTCCTGACTTTC; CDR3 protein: CAWRAGLPLSGANVLTF
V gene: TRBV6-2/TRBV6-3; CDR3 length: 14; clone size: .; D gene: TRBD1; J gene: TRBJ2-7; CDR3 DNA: TGTGCCAGCAGCCATGATCTACAGGGGCCCGAGCAGTACTTC; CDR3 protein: CASSHDLQGPEQYF
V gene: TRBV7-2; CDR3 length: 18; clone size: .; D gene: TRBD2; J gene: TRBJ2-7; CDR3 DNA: TGTGCCAGCGCTCCGTGGGCTAGCGGGGGACTTGTTGCCTACGAGCAGTACTTC; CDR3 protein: CASAPWASGGLVAYEQYF
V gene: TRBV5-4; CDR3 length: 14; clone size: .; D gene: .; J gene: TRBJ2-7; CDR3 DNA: TGTGCCAGCAGCTTGGGCTGGGGAAGGGGGGAGCAGTACTTC; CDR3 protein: CASSLGWGRGEQYF
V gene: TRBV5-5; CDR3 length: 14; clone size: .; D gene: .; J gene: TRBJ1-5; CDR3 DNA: TGTGCCAGCAGCTTGTGGGGAGGCAATCAGCCCCAGCATTTT; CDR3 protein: CASSLWGGNQPQHF
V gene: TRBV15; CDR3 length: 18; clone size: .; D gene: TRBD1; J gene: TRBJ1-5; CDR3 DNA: TGTGCCACCAGCAGAGGGGGGACAGGCGATTATAGCAATCAGCCCCAGCATTTT; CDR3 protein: CATSRGGTGDYSNQPQHF
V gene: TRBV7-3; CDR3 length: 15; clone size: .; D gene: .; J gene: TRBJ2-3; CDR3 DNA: TGTGCCAGCAGCCGAGTGGGCATCGGCACAGATACGCAGTATTTT; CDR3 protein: CASSRVGIGTDTQYF
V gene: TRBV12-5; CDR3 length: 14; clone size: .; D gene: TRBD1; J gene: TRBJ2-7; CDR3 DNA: TGTGCTACCAGAGGGACAGTGGGAGCCTACGAGCAGTACTTC; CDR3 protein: CATRGTVGAYEQYF
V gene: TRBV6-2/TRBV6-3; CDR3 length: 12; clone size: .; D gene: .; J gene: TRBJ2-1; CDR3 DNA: TGTGCCAGCAGCCCGACGGGGACTCAACAGTTCTTC; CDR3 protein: CASSPTGTQQFF
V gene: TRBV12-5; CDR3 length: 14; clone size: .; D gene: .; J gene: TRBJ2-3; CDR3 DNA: TGTGCTAGTGGTTTACGACAGCTCACAGATACGCAGTATTTT; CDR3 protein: CASGLRQLTDTQYF
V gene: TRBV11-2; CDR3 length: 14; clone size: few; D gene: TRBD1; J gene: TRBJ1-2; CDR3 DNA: TGTGCCAGCAGCCGACAGGGGGCTGACTATGGCTACACCTTC; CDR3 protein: CASSRQGADYGYTF
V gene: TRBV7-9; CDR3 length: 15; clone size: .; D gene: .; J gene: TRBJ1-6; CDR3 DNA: TGTGCCAGCAGCTACGGAGACAGTGTTCGTTCACCCCTCCACTTT; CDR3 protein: CASSYGDSVRSPLHF
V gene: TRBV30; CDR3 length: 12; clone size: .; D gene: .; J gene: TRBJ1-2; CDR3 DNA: TGTGCCTGGAGTCAGGGCAGTGAGGGCTACACCTTC; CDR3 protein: CAWSQGSEGYTF
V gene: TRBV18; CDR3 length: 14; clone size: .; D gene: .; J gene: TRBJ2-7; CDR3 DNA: TGTGCCAGCTCACCCTGGAACAGGGATGGCGAGCAGTACTTC; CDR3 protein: CASSPWNRDGEQYF
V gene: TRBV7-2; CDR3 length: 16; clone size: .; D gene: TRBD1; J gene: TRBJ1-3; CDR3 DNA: TGTGCCAGCAGCTATGGACAGGCCTACTCTGGAAACACCATATATTTT; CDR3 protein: CASSYGQAYSGNTIYF
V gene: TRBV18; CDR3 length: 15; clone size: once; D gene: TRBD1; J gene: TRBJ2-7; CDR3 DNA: TGTGCCAGCTCACCACCGGGACAGGGGGATTACGAGCAGTACTTC; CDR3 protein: CASSPPGQGDYEQYF
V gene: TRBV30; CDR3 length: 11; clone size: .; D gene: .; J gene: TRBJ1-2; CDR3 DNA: TGTGCCCGCCTCGGGAACTATGGCTACACCTTC; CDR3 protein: CARLGNYGYTF
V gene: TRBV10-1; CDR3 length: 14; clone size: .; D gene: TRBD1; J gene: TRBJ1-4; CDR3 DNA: TGCGCCACCCGAGGGGACAGTACGAGAGAAAAACTGTTTTTT; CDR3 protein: CATRGDSTREKLFF